A single sample gave rise to the 9 T cell receptor beta chains below, sequenced in a study of T cell responses to AZD1222 COVID-19 vaccine. Sequenced by immunoSEQ multiplex PCR; TCRdb stores in-frame clones only, minus some. Among around 110,000 clones listed, about 92% were seen once. The source material was peripheral blood, sampled on day 0 of AZD1222 vaccination. Every receptor here comes from an adult in good health.

This clone was recorded once. This chain joins TRBV27 and TRBJ2-7; 8 bases are a match to TRBD2. Trimming removed 4 bases from V and 0 bases from J; junction bases left unmatched: 2. The V gene's germline CDR1 is MNHEY and CDR2 SMNVEV (reference sequence). The CDR3 extends over 14 amino acids. CDR3 loop: CASSSAGASYEQYF. DNA for the CDR3: TGTGCCAGCAGTTCAGCGGGAGCCTCCTACGAGCAGTACTTC.

V gene TRBV19 combines with J gene TRBJ1-1; 8 bases map to TRBD1. Germline V gives CDR1 LNHDA, CDR2 SQIVND (reference sequence). The J segment lost 1 base and the V segment lost 5 bases, leaving 6 bases of the junction unmatched. The CDR3 covers 15 residues. The CDR3 nucleotides read TGTGCCAGTAGTCGTACAGGGGGTGCGAACACTGAAGCTTTCTTT. Residues: CASSRTGGANTEAFF.

The V and J genes are TRBV13 and TRBJ2-1; D remains ambiguous. CDR1 and CDR2 from the germline V gene are PRHDT and FYEKMQ (reference sequence). V was trimmed by 5 bases and J by 6 bases, leaving 14 bases between them. The CDR3 length is 14 residues. Here the CDR3 DNA reads TGTGCCAGCAGCCCTCCTAACCAACGCAATGAGCAGTTCTTC. This codes for CASSPPNQRNEQFF.

The chain links TRBV6-1 to TRBJ1-3; no reliable D call. The CDR3 has 16 residues. The V end lost 2 bases, the J end lost 0 bases, and 11 bases lay between the germline ends. The germline V gene encodes CDR1 MNHNS and CDR2 SASEGT. The CDR3, as DNA: TGTGCCAGCAGTGAACTCGTCCCAATCTCTGGAAACACCATATATTTT. This encodes CASSELVPISGNTIYF.

V usage is TRBV5-1 and J usage is TRBJ2-2; D gene unclear. There are 16 residues in the CDR3. CDR1 and CDR2 (germline): SGHRS, YFSETQ. V lost 1 base and J lost 3, with 13 bases in between. The CDR3 spells CASSLTATTDTGELFF. The DNA of the CDR3 is TGCGCCAGCAGCTTGACGGCCACCACGGACACCGGGGAGCTGTTTTTT.

The V and J genes are TRBV29-1 and TRBJ2-7; 8 nucleotides match TRBD1. The CDR3 length is 12 residues. Germline V gives CDR1 SQVTM, CDR2 ANQGSEA. V lost 3 bases to trimming and J lost 12 bases; unmatched junction nucleotides: 10. Here the CDR3 DNA reads TGCAGCGTTGAGTCCCGGGACAGGAGTTTGTACTTC. Translating it yields CSVESRDRSLYF.

The chain couples TRBV30 to TRBJ2-5; maybe TRBD2 (5 bases). Germline-derived CDR1 and CDR2 are GTSNPN and SVGIG (reference sequence). Trimming left V 5 bases short and J 3 bases short, with 16 bases between. The CDR3 loop spans 14 amino acids. CDR3 sequence (DNA): TGTGCCTGGGATGAGGGTGGGTATAAAGAGACCCAGTACTTC. It translates to CAWDEGGYKETQYF. The full variable domain, completed using reference TRBV30 and TRBJ2-5, is SQTIHQWPATLVQPVGSPLSLECTVEGTSNPNLYWYRQAAGRGLQLLFYSVGIGQISSEVPQNLSASRPQDRQFILSSKKLLLSDSGFYLCAWDEGGYKETQYFGPGTRLLVL.

The chain has TRBV9 and TRBJ2-2; D may be TRBD2 (6 bases). This CDR3 is 14 amino acids long. Germline V gene lookup returns CDR1 SGDLS and CDR2 YYNGEE. V lost 0 bases, J lost 6 bases, and 9 bases lay in between. CDR3 in DNA: TGTGCCAGCAGCGTAGAGGGACTCCCCGGGGAGCTGTTTTTT. Its protein is CASSVEGLPGELFF.

The J gene is TRBJ1-3, the V gene TRBV28; TRBD1 is a possible D gene (5 bases). Germline V gene sequence: CDR1 MDHEN, CDR2 SYDVKM. The CDR3 runs to 15 residues. V shed 3 bases and J shed 4 bases, with 13 bases lying between them. The CDR3 protein is CASSFGGTAGNTIYF. CDR3 sequence (DNA): TGTGCCAGCAGTTTTGGGGGGACTGCGGGAAACACCATATATTTT. The variable domain in full, completed from reference TRBV28 and TRBJ1-3, reads DVKVTQSSRYLVKRTGEKVFLECVQDMDHENMFWYRQDPGLGLRLIYFSYDVKMKEKGDIPEGYSVSREKKERFSLILESASTNQTSMYLCASSFGGTAGNTIYFGEGSWLTVV.